The 29 T cell receptor beta chains below come from one sample, sequenced in a study of T cell responses to AZD1222 COVID-19 vaccine. Sequencing was performed with immunoSEQ multiplex PCR; in TCRdb, only in-frame clones are kept and a portion is missing. The data hold about 100,000 clones, with 70% to 90% observed a single time. The material sequenced was peripheral blood, taken 28 days after the second AZD1222 dose. These receptors were taken from an adult who received the AZD1222 COVID-19 vaccine.

The chain combines TRBV4-3 with TRBJ2-2; D gene ambiguous. V was shortened by 4 bases and J by 3 bases, with 9 bases between the two germline ends. This CDR3 has 14 amino acids. The germline gives CDR1 LGHNA, CDR2 YSLEER. Written as DNA, the CDR3 is TGCGCCAGCAGCCGAAGAACCCACACCGGGGAGCTGTTTTTT. This sequence encodes CASSRRTHTGELFF.

This clone came up once. The gene calls are TRBV6-1 and TRBJ1-2; D gene ambiguous. Germline CDR1 is MNHNS and CDR2 is SASEGT. Trimming stripped 0 bases from V and 1 base from J, with 6 bases between. CDR3 length: 14 amino acids. The CDR3 nucleotides are TGTGCCAGCAGTGAAGCTATGGGTAACTATGGCTACACCTTC. This sequence encodes CASSEAMGNYGYTF.

The chain employs TRBV2 and TRBJ2-7; D unclear. V was clipped by 7 bases and J by 2 bases, with 15 bases between them. This CDR3 is 14 amino acids long. CDR1 and CDR2 (germline): SNHLY, FYNNEI. The CDR3 sequence: CASKPRPAAYEQYF. Written as DNA, the CDR3 is TGTGCCAGCAAGCCCAGACCCGCGGCCTACGAGCAGTACTTC.

The chain uses TRBV10-3 and TRBJ2-7; possibly TRBD1 for D (5 bases). With 4 bases removed from V and 0 bases from J, the gap between germline ends came to 10 bases. The CDR3 has 14 residues. Germline V gives CDR1 ENHRY, CDR2 SYGVKD. The CDR3 DNA reads as TGTGCCATCAGTGCAGGGTCAAGCTCCTACGAGCAGTACTTC. Its protein is CAISAGSSSYEQYF.

The chain joins TRBV5-1 to TRBJ2-7; D not resolved. The V gene lost 1 base and the J gene lost 6 bases, with 14 bases spanning the gap. CDR3 length equals 14 residues. Germline CDR1 is SGHRS and CDR2 is YFSETQ. This chain's CDR3 is CASSLSPVGAEQYF. The CDR3 DNA is TGCGCCAGCAGCTTGAGTCCCGTCGGAGCCGAGCAGTACTTC.

This clone was detected a few times. The chain employs TRBV11-2 and TRBJ2-3; 8 nucleotides line up with TRBD1. The CDR3 contains 16 residues. Germline V lookup: CDR1 SGHAT, CDR2 FQNNGV. V lost 6 bases and J lost 1; bases outside the gene matches: 9. This CDR3 reads CASSLSLDRGTDTQYF. As DNA, the CDR3 is TGTGCCAGCAGTTTGTCCTTGGACAGGGGCACAGATACGCAGTATTTT.

V usage is TRBV4-1 and J usage is TRBJ2-7, with D unclear. Germline CDR1 is MGHRA and CDR2 is YSYEKL. This CDR3 has 15 residues. Trimming took 0 bases from V and 4 from J, leaving 13 bases between them. CDR3 protein: CASSQDSGRRYEQYF. The CDR3 coding sequence is TGCGCCAGCAGCCAAGATTCTGGAAGACGGTACGAGCAGTACTTC.

The V gene is TRBV6-1, the J gene TRBJ2-7; 7 positions agree with TRBD1. V dropped 2 bases and J dropped 0; count of bases not matched to a gene: 4. Germline values: CDR1 MNHNS, CDR2 SASEGT. This CDR3 contains 15 residues. CDR3 sequence: CASSESTGSSYEQYF. CDR3 coding DNA: TGTGCCAGCAGTGAATCGACAGGGAGCTCCTACGAGCAGTACTTC.

V gene TRBV19 combines with J gene TRBJ2-3; 7 bases align to TRBD2. Germline V gene lookup returns CDR1 LNHDA and CDR2 SQIVND (reference sequence). CDR3 length: 16 residues. With 6 bases clipped from V and 2 bases from J, the junction kept 11 bases outside the gene matches. In DNA, the CDR3 is TGTGCCAGTAGCCCGGCTAGCGGAGGTCTCACAGATACGCAGTATTTT. It translates to CASSPASGGLTDTQYF.

This chain links TRBV7-6 with TRBJ1-3; 8 nucleotides align to TRBD1. CDR1 is SGHVS and CDR2 is FNYEAQ in the germline V gene. This CDR3 spans 16 amino acids. With 2 bases clipped from V and 2 bases from J, the junction kept 5 bases outside the gene matches. The CDR3 bases are TGTGCCAGCAGCTTATCTGGCAGGGGGCCTGGAAACACCATATATTTT. Protein sequence: CASSLSGRGPGNTIYF.

The chain links TRBV19 to TRBJ2-3; D may correspond to TRBD1 or TRBD2 (5 bases each). Germline V gene lookup returns CDR1 LNHDA and CDR2 SQIVND (reference sequence). CDR3 length: 15 amino acids. Trimming cost V 6 bases and J 2 bases, with 15 bases left between them. DNA for the CDR3: TGTGCCAGTAGCCCAGTGGGGGAGATCACAGATACGCAGTATTTT. It codes for CASSPVGEITDTQYF. The entire variable domain, with the rest obtained from reference TRBV19 and TRBJ2-3, is as follows: DGGITQSPKYLFRKEGQNVTLSCEQNLNHDAMYWYRQDPGQGLRLIYYSQIVNDFQKGDIAEGYSVSREKKESFPLTVTSAQKNPTAFYLCASSPVGEITDTQYFGPGTRLTVL.

This clone has more than one count but fewer than ten. The chain recombines TRBV6-4 with TRBJ2-1, with TRBD2 matching over 12 bases. The CDR3 contains 14 residues. Germline CDR1 reads MRHNA; CDR2 reads SNTAGT. V was clipped by 2 bases and J by 7 bases; unmatched bases: 0. In nucleotides, the CDR3 is TGTGCCAGCAGTGACGGGACTAGCGGGAATGAGCAGTTCTTC. This encodes CASSDGTSGNEQFF.

The V and J genes are TRBV28 and TRBJ2-7; D is undetermined. The CDR3 contains 16 residues. V shed 2 bases and J shed 2 bases, with 16 bases lying between them. Germline loops: CDR1 MDHEN, CDR2 SYDVKM. CDR3: CASSLPWTERTYEQYF. Written as DNA, the CDR3 is TGTGCCAGCAGTTTACCCTGGACGGAGAGGACCTACGAGCAGTACTTC. The variable domain in full, with the rest retrieved from reference TRBV28 and TRBJ2-7, is DVKVTQSSRYLVKRTGEKVFLECVQDMDHENMFWYRQDPGLGLRLIYFSYDVKMKEKGDIPEGYSVSREKKERFSLILESASTNQTSMYLCASSLPWTERTYEQYFGPGTRLTVT.

This clone is a singleton in its sample. The chain employs TRBV28 and TRBJ1-3, with a weak D call TRBD1 (6 bases). Trimming stripped 3 bases from V and 0 bases from J, with 12 bases between. CDR1 MDHEN and CDR2 SYDVKM come from the germline V gene. This CDR3 has 16 residues. Here the CDR3 reads CASSFLGQSSGNTIYF. The CDR3 nucleotides read TGTGCCAGCAGTTTTTTAGGACAGAGCTCTGGAAACACCATATATTTT.

The chain couples TRBV20-1 to TRBJ1-4; tentative D call: TRBD1 (6 bases). The CDR3 sequence is 14 residues long. V gave up 3 bases and J gave up 7 bases, with 15 bases separating them. Germline V gene sequence: CDR1 DFQATT, CDR2 SNEGSKA (reference sequence). CDR3 DNA sequence: TGCAGTGCTAGTTTCAGGGGATCGGCTGAAAAACTGTTTTTT. This gives the protein CSASFRGSAEKLFF.

The chain links TRBV6-5 to TRBJ1-6, with no clear D. The germline gives CDR1 MNHEY, CDR2 SVGAGI. Trimming shortened V by 3 bases and J by 9 bases, and 15 bases separated the two germline ends. This CDR3 contains 15 residues. The CDR3 sequence: CASSYSSGDSSPLHF. The CDR3 DNA is TGTGCCAGCAGTTATAGTTCCGGGGATAGTTCACCCCTCCACTTT.

This chain links TRBV5-5 with TRBJ1-4; D perhaps matches TRBD1 (6 bases). The CDR3 covers 16 residues. The germline V gene has CDR1 SGHKS and CDR2 YYEKEE (reference sequence). Trimming stripped 4 bases from V and 7 bases from J, with 20 bases between. The CDR3 coding sequence is TGTGCCAGCAGCCTAACCCTACAGGGAGTTCCTGAAAAACTGTTTTTT. This codes for CASSLTLQGVPEKLFF.

This CDR3 reads CASSIGTVMNTEAFF. The CDR3 nucleotides read TGTGCCAGCAGCATCGGGACGGTCATGAACACTGAAGCTTTCTTT. The genes are TRBV5-6 and TRBJ1-1; a possible D gene is TRBD1 (5 bases). Germline-derived CDR1 and CDR2 are SGHDT and YYEEEE. Deletions cut 4 bases from V and 0 bases from J, with 13 bases between. The CDR3 totals 15 residues.

This clone was seen just once. The V call is TRBV19, the J call TRBJ2-5; no definite D call. V shed 3 bases and J shed 4 bases, with 6 bases lying between them. CDR3 size: 12 residues. CDR1 and CDR2 from the germline V gene are LNHDA and SQIVND (reference sequence). The CDR3 loop is CASSMSAETQYF. CDR3 nucleotide sequence: TGTGCCAGTAGTATGTCCGCAGAGACCCAGTACTTC.

This clone appeared once. The chain uses TRBV27 and TRBJ1-5; D possibly corresponds to TRBD1 (5 bases). This CDR3 has 15 residues. Trimming removed 5 bases from V and 7 bases from J, with 18 bases in between. The germline V gene has CDR1 MNHEY and CDR2 SMNVEV (reference sequence). CDR3 coding DNA: TGTGCCAGCAGTCCCGGGACCAGAATCAGGCAGCCCCAGCATTTT. Translation: CASSPGTRIRQPQHF.

The rearrangement joins TRBV19 to TRBJ2-1, with 9 nucleotides matching TRBD1. V lost 4 bases and J lost 4; bases outside the gene matches: 5. Germline V CDR1 and CDR2: LNHDA, SQIVND (reference sequence). The CDR3 is 15 residues long. CDR3 protein: CASSRTGDEYNEQFF. The CDR3 DNA reads as TGTGCCAGTAGTAGGACAGGGGACGAGTACAATGAGCAGTTCTTC.

The chain has TRBV5-1 and TRBJ2-1; D unresolved. The germline V and J ends were trimmed by 2 bases and 10 bases, with 4 bases remaining between them. The CDR3 consists of 10 residues. Germline CDR1 reads SGHRS; CDR2 reads YFSETQ. This CDR3 is CASSLTEQFF. DNA for the CDR3: TGCGCCAGCAGCTTAACGGAGCAGTTCTTC.

The chain employs TRBV28 and TRBJ1-2; the match to TRBD1 covers 7 bases. Germline V CDR1 and CDR2: MDHEN, SYDVKM. This CDR3 region has 13 residues. Germline trimming cut 5 bases from V and 7 bases from J; bases unmatched to any gene: 7. The CDR3 here is CASSPKRDSGYTF. CDR3 coding DNA: TGTGCCAGCAGTCCGAAGAGGGACAGTGGCTACACCTTC.

This clone was recorded once. The V call is TRBV29-1, the J call TRBJ1-1; D remains unclear. The CDR3 totals 12 residues. Germline V gene lookup returns CDR1 SQVTM and CDR2 ANQGSEA. V dropped 5 bases and J dropped 0 bases, with 7 bases sitting between them. The CDR3 region is CSVSKMNTEAFF. The CDR3 DNA is TGCAGCGTTTCCAAGATGAACACTGAAGCTTTCTTT.

The gene calls are TRBV4-3 and TRBJ1-6; a weak D match, TRBD1 (5 bases). This CDR3 has 17 amino acids. Germline assignment: CDR1 LGHNA and CDR2 YSLEER. V gave up 1 base and J gave up 11 bases, with 21 bases separating them. The chain's CDR3 is CASSQVVSTGALTPLHF. The CDR3 DNA reads as TGCGCCAGCAGCCAAGTAGTGTCAACTGGGGCGCTTACACCCCTCCACTTT.

This chain links TRBV11-2 with TRBJ2-1; no firm D call. The V gene lost 3 bases and the J gene lost 10 bases, with 10 bases spanning the gap. This CDR3 is 12 amino acids long. Germline CDR1 and CDR2: SGHAT and FQNNGV. This chain's CDR3 is CASSLLRSEQFF. The CDR3 DNA reads TGTGCCAGCAGCTTGTTAAGGTCCGAGCAGTTCTTC.

The chain carries TRBV7-2 and TRBJ2-7, with TRBD2 as a possible D gene (5 bases). This CDR3 has 14 residues. Germline-derived CDR1 and CDR2 are SGHTA and FQGNSA. V was trimmed by 5 bases and J by 7 bases, leaving 18 bases between them. CDR3 nucleotides: TGTGCCAGCAGCACGCTCCGCACTAGTGAAGAGCAGTACTTC. Its translation is CASSTLRTSEEQYF. Full variable domain (outside the CDR3, taken from reference TRBV7-2 and TRBJ2-7): GAGVSQSPSNKVTEKGKDVELRCDPISGHTALYWYRQSLGQGLEFLIYFQGNSAPDKSGLPSDRFSAERTGGSVSTLTIQRTQQEDSAVYLCASSTLRTSEEQYFGPGTRLTVT.

This clone was seen once. This rearrangement joins TRBV2 to TRBJ1-6, with D perhaps TRBD1 (5 bases). CDR3 length equals 19 residues. The germline V and J ends were trimmed by 4 bases and 7 bases, with 26 bases remaining between them. CDR1 is SNHLY, CDR2 FYNNEI, per germline. The CDR3 is CASSGARPGTWRANSPLHF. DNA for the CDR3: TGTGCCAGCAGTGGGGCGCGTCCAGGGACTTGGCGCGCAAATTCACCCCTCCACTTT.

The rearrangement links TRBV15 to TRBJ1-5, with 12 bases fitting TRBD1. The CDR3 is 15 amino acids. With V trimmed by 6 bases and J by 6 bases, 6 bases remained unmatched. From germline, CDR1 is LNHNV and CDR2 YYDKDF (reference sequence). CDR3 in DNA: TGTGCCACCAGGAGGGACAGGGGGCAGGGTCAGCCCCAGCATTTT. Its protein product is CATRRDRGQGQPQHF.